This paragraph reports one TCR beta chain. Its cognate antigen has yet to be identified. The record has no base qualities; no much larger clone is one base away. The CDR1 and CDR2 encoded by the germline V gene (reference sequence) are SEHNR and FQNEAQ. Trimming costs V 5 bases and J 5 bases, and their ends lie 19 bases apart. The CDR3 contains 15 residues, cysteine and phenylalanine counted. Just CDR3 DNA is preserved here, 45 bases in frame from base 1. This record belongs to a study of shared clonotypes between healthy human individuals (TCRdb year 2020). As for the study more broadly: Two women and a few men aged 18 to 49 years were included in the cohort. For each donor, three plates each were used for CD4 naive and CD4 memory, two plates were used for CD8 naive, and one plate was used for CD8 memory. To estimate repertoire size and how much clonotypes are shared between individuals, the study performed deep sequencing of blood TCR repertoires from about five healthy adults. To increase sequencing depth and limit assay-specific biases, different laboratories used diverse techniques to prepare libraries and sequence TCR repertoires. Per donor, leukapheresis produced somewhere between about 0.94 and 9.5 billion PBMCs. Summary of the overall study and its limitations: Based on pairwise subsampling, the degree of clonotype sharing among donors was expected to be affected by sequencing depth. When a few donors were compared, the shared fraction of clonotypes was around 5% for naive CD4, around 4% for naive CD8, roughly 2.5% for memory CD4, and around 0.37% for memory CD8. Higher generation probabilities were observed for clonotypes shared by all four sorted-subset donors than for non-shared clonotypes. Naive subsets generally had larger estimated clonotype richness than memory subsets did. Sampling was limited to blood, and TCR repertoires in tissue likely differ from TCR repertoires in blood. Even with the large sequencing depth, rarefaction of the sorted-subset datasets indicated that sequencing was incomplete. The genetic and exposure-history diversity represented was limited by the small number of donors.

Using the deep immunoSEQ assay, TCR CDR3 regions were amplified from genomic DNA by multiplex PCR. For each cell subset, the extracted genomic DNA was distributed evenly across all wells of several immunoSEQ 96-well plates, and each plate served as one replicate. For sorted subsets, each replicate PCR was loaded with roughly 190 ng genomic DNA, equivalent to 30,000 or so T cell genomes. The purified libraries were quantified using a Qubit 3.0 fluorometer, sized with a Bioanalyzer 2100, and then quantified again using the KAPA Library Quantification kit. Each immunoSEQ 96-well plate was sequenced on its own single-read 150-cycle Illumina NextSeq 550 flow cell. For the original study's pipeline: The immunoSEQ output contained only junctional sequences without quality scores, so filtering could not match that applied to full-length reads. To assign V/J genes and CDR3, sequences were annotated against IMGT germline references using PyIR, a Python wrapper for IgBLAST v1.9. Reads were filtered out if the reads had weak V/J assignments (E-value above 1e-6), no CDR3, stop codons, out-of-frame junctions, or ambiguous translated residues. V3J clonotypes were defined by identical inferred V gene, J gene, and CDR3 amino acid sequence. Percentage overlap between repertoires was calculated by dividing the number of shared unique clonotypes by the size of the smaller repertoire. Three approaches were used to assess repertoire richness: RTK rarefaction, the Chao1 estimator, and Recon v2.1 estimates of unobserved clonotypes. For all TCRbeta clonotypes obtained by the gDNA method from several donors, generation probabilities were computed with OLGA. TCRdb holds this immuneACCESS table with in-frame rearrangements only. Some clones are missing; in checked studies, unresolved V genes explain under half, and the rest has no known cause. The V and J calls and clone size are taken from that table; D and trimming were inferred from the DNA. The sample has about 2.4 million clones on record, around nine tenths of them singletons. The ten most abundant clones make up around 0.14% of the sample.

The donors were healthy, HIV-negative adults who had no recently reported acute infections or vaccinations. All donors were Caucasian adults living in Nashville, Tennessee, USA. Magnetic negative selection was used to enrich CD4+ T cells, after which naive cells were positively selected on CD45RA and the negative fraction became the memory subset. After blood collection by leukapheresis, PBMCs were isolated using Ficoll-Histopaque density gradient centrifugation and then cryopreserved in the vapor phase of liquid nitrogen. Analytical flow cytometry was used to check the purity and quantity of every magnetically sorted T cell population. Each sorted fraction had its genomic DNA isolated and then quantified by UV absorbance on a Nanodrop 2000c.

The chain is made from TRBV7-9 and TRBJ2-7, with a weak D call of TRBD2 (6 bases match). The sequence came from a man between 18 and 29 years old in good health. The specimen sequenced was naive CD4+ T cells sorted from blood. The cell subset or site label, as the study defines it: CD45RA+ positively selected. The CDR3 protein is CASSASTGERDEQYF. The sequenced DNA is TGTGCCAGCAGCGCCTCTACGGGGGAAAGGGACGAGCAGTACTTC. Where the CDR3 stops, the reference TRBV7-9 and TRBJ2-7 genes take over; the full variable domain is DTGVSQNPRHKITKRGQNVTFRCDPISEHNRLYWYRQTLGQGPEFLTYFQNEAQLEKSRLLSDRFSAERPKGSFSTLEIQRTEQGDSAMYLCASSASTGERDEQYFGPGTRLTVT.